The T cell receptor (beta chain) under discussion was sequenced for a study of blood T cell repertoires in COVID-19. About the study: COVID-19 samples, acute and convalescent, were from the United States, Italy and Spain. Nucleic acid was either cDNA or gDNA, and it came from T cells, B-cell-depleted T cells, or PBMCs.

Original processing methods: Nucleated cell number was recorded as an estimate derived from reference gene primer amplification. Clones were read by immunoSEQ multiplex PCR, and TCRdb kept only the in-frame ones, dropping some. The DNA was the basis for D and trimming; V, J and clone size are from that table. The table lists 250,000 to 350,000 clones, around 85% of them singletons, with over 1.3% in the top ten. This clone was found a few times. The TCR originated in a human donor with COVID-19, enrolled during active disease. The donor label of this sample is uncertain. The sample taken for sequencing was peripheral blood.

CDR3 sequence: CASSLGKSSGNTIYF. The CDR3 DNA is TGTGCCAGCAGCTTAGGCAAGAGCTCTGGAAACACCATATATTTT. The chain links TRBV7-6 to TRBJ1-3; D is unresolved. The V and J ends lost 1 base and 0 bases respectively, with 7 bases between them. Germline V gene data show CDR1 as SGHVS and CDR2 as FNYEAQ. The CDR3 loop spans 15 amino acids.